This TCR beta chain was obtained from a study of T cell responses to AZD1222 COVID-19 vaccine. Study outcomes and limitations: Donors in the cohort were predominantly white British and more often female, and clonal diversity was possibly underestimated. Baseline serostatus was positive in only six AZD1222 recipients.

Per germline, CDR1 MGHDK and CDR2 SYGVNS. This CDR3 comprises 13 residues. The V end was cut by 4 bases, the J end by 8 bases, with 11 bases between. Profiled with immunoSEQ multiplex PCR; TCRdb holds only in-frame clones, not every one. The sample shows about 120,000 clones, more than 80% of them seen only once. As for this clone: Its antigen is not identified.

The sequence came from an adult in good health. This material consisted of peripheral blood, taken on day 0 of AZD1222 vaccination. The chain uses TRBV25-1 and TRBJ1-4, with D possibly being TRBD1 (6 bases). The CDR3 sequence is CASSVGGLEKLFF. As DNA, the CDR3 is TGTGCCAGCAGTGTTGGGGGGCTCGAAAAACTGTTTTTT. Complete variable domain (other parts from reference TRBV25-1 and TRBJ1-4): EADIYQTPRYLVIGTGKKITLECSQTMGHDKMYWYQQDPGMELHLIHYSYGVNSTEKGDLSSESTVSRIRTEHFPLTLESARPSHTSQYLCASSVGGLEKLFFGSGTQLSVL.